These 21 T cell receptor beta chains came from one sample sequenced in a study of human T cells and chemical hapten exposure. Time point noted: patch test 1, 2 weeks after DPC sensitization. Treatment defined: therapeutic diphenylcyclopropenone sensitization with weekly scalp DPC. TCRdb recomputed calls from the RACE reads with MiXCR, one row per CDR3 protein. This sample has 370,000 or so distinct CDR3 sequences; roughly 4.8% occur once, and the top ten carry about 2.1%. The sample was whole blood, taken in connection with sensitization to the hapten diphenylcyclopropenone (DPC). Receptor source: a woman aged 45-65 years with alopecia areata. Some clones in this sample may be carry-over from other donors' samples.

The chain uses TRBV20-1 and TRBJ2-1; 7 positions agree with TRBD2. CDR3 length: 13 amino acids. CDR1 is DFQATT and CDR2 is SNEGSKA in the germline V gene (reference sequence). V shed 3 bases, J shed 7 bases, and the junction held 6 bases outside the gene matches. This chain's CDR3 is CSASRGRENEQFF. The CDR3 DNA follows: TGCAGTGCTAGTCGTGGGAGGGAAAATGAGCAGTTCTTC.

This clonotype was recorded many times. J is TRBJ2-3 and V is TRBV10-3, with 9 bases fitting TRBD1. This CDR3 comprises 15 residues. Germline CDR1 reads ENHRY; CDR2 reads SYGVKD. V gave up 6 bases and J gave up 6 bases; unmatched junction bases: 10. The CDR3 bases are TGTGCCATCAGGGGGACAGGGTCTAGGAGGGATACGCAGTATTTT. It codes for CAIRGTGSRRDTQYF.

The genes are TRBV28 and TRBJ2-3; D may be TRBD1 (6 bases). The CDR3 contains 16 residues. V shed 5 bases and J shed 0 bases, with 15 bases lying between them. Germline lookup yields CDR1 MDHEN and CDR2 SYDVKM. The CDR3 is CASSPPGHHSTDTQYF. Written as DNA, the CDR3 is TGTGCCAGCAGTCCTCCGGGACACCACAGCACAGATACGCAGTATTTT.

This clonotype has only a few counts. V and J are TRBV1 and TRBJ2-7; the tabulated D call, TRBD2, remains unverified against the DNA. TRBV1 is a pseudogene segment. This CDR3 has 16 amino acids. The CDR3 spells CTSSQDGLSAPYEQYF. In DNA form, the CDR3 reads TGCACCAGCAGCCAAGACGGCCTCTCGGCCCCCTACGAGCAGTACTTC.

The chain joins TRBV6-5 to TRBJ1-1; the D is unclear. Per germline, CDR1 MNHEY and CDR2 SVGAGI. The germline V and J ends were trimmed by 5 bases and 4 bases, with 11 bases remaining between them. The CDR3 has 13 residues. The CDR3 protein is CASSPGKGTEAFF. Here the CDR3 DNA reads TGTGCCAGCAGTCCCGGTAAAGGCACTGAAGCTTTCTTT.

This clonotype was seen ten or more times. This chain uses TRBV12-3 or TRBV12-4 with TRBJ2-1; D is undetermined. CDR3 length equals 11 residues. The V end lost 8 bases, the J end lost 7 bases, and 9 bases lay between the germline ends. CDR3 protein: CASRARNEQFF. The CDR3 nucleotides are TGTGCCAGCCGTGCGCGGAATGAGCAGTTCTTC.

Ten or more counts support this clonotype. The chain combines TRBV12-3 or TRBV12-4 with TRBJ2-2; D tentatively reads TRBD1 or TRBD2 (7 bases each). The CDR3 runs to 15 residues. Trimming removed 6 bases at V and 5 bases at J, with 16 bases between. CDR3 in DNA: TGTGCCAGCAGCCCCAGACAGGGAGGGACCGGGGAGCTGTTTTTT. Translating gives CASSPRQGGTGELFF.

This clonotype was counted a few times. The CDR3 DNA follows: TGTGCCAGCAGTCACAGAAGCTCCGAAGGCAATCAGCCCCAGCATTTT. Protein sequence: CASSHRSSEGNQPQHF. The chain has TRBV6-6 and TRBJ1-5; D ambiguous. The CDR3 has 16 amino acids. Germline CDR1 and CDR2: MNHNY and SVGAGI (reference sequence). The V and J ends lost 5 bases and 2 bases respectively, with 16 bases between them.

In this sample, this clonotype turned up many times. The chain has TRBV2 and TRBJ2-1, with 10 bases that match TRBD1. The CDR3 length is 15 residues. Looked up from germline, CDR1 is SNHLY and CDR2 is FYNNEI. V was pared by 4 bases and J by 6 bases, with 6 bases of the junction left unmatched. CDR3 bases: TGTGCCAGCAGTGGCCCGGGACAGGGGACCAATGAGCAGTTCTTC. It yields the protein CASSGPGQGTNEQFF.

This chain joins TRBV11-3 and TRBJ1-1; D is perhaps TRBD1 (5 bases). V lost 0 bases, J lost 5 bases, and 7 bases lay in between. The CDR3 spans 13 residues. Germline V gene data show CDR1 as SGHNT and CDR2 as YENEEA. The DNA for the CDR3 is TGTGCCAGCAGCTTAGAGCAGGGAACTGAAGCTTTCTTT. Its protein product is CASSLEQGTEAFF. Supplemented by reference TRBV11-3 and TRBJ1-1, the full variable domain reads EAGVVQSPRYKIIEKKQPVAFWCNPISGHNTLYWYLQNLGQGPELLIRYENEEAVDDSQLPKDRFSAERLKGVDSTLKIQPAELGDSAVYLCASSLEQGTEAFFGQGTRLTVV.

V and J are TRBV28 and TRBJ2-7; tentative D call: TRBD2 (6 bases). CDR1 and CDR2 (germline): MDHEN, SYDVKM. With 1 base removed from V and 4 bases from J, the gap between germline ends came to 11 bases. The CDR3 runs 14 residues. The CDR3 bases are TGTGCCAGCAGTTTATTCCGGGGGAAATACGAGCAGTACTTC. Translating it yields CASSLFRGKYEQYF. Using reference TRBV28 and TRBJ2-7 for the parts outside the CDR3, the full variable domain is DVKVTQSSRYLVKRTGEKVFLECVQDMDHENMFWYRQDPGLGLRLIYFSYDVKMKEKGDIPEGYSVSREKKERFSLILESASTNQTSMYLCASSLFRGKYEQYFGPGTRLTVT.

J is TRBJ2-3 and V is TRBV10-3; D gene ambiguous. Germline V gene lookup returns CDR1 ENHRY and CDR2 SYGVKD. This CDR3 is 12 amino acids long. V was cut by 3 bases and J by 5 bases, with 6 bases left in between. CDR3 protein: CAISDYRDTQYF. The CDR3 coding sequence is TGTGCCATCAGTGATTACAGAGATACGCAGTATTTT.

Only a few counts were recorded for this clonotype. This chain links TRBV27 with TRBJ1-5, with 10 bases fitting TRBD1. Trimming took 0 bases from V and 3 from J; bases not matched to a gene: 8. The CDR3 spans 18 residues. The germline V gene encodes CDR1 MNHEY and CDR2 SMNVEV (reference sequence). CDR3 sequence: CASSLSQDRGRDNQPQHF. Here the CDR3 DNA reads TGTGCCAGCAGTTTATCCCAAGACAGGGGGCGCGACAATCAGCCCCAGCATTTT.

This clonotype turned up a few times. The CDR3: CASSPAVTGASGANVLTF. The CDR3 DNA reads TGTGCCAGCTCACCAGCTGTGACAGGAGCTTCTGGGGCCAACGTCCTGACTTTC. V gene TRBV18 combines with J gene TRBJ2-6; possible D gene TRBD1, 6 bases. This CDR3 is built from 18 residues. Germline CDR1 reads KGHSH; CDR2 reads LQKENI. V dropped 2 bases and J dropped 1 base, with 15 bases sitting between them.

The table lists this clonotype with a few counts. V usage is TRBV15 and J usage is TRBJ2-7; D uncertain. The V gene lost 0 bases and the J gene lost 0 bases, with 12 bases spanning the gap. Germline V gives CDR1 LNHNV, CDR2 YYDKDF (reference sequence). The CDR3 sequence is 16 residues long. The DNA for the CDR3 is TGTGCCACCAGCAGAGATCTTTCCTGGAGCTCCTACGAGCAGTACTTC. Protein: CATSRDLSWSSYEQYF.

V usage is TRBV6-5 and J usage is TRBJ2-1, with a weak D call TRBD2 (6 bases). Trimming shortened V by 0 bases and J by 2 bases, and 11 bases separated the two germline ends. Germline V gene lookup returns CDR1 MNHEY and CDR2 SVGAGI. This CDR3 is built from 16 residues. Here the CDR3 DNA reads TGTGCCAGCAGTTACTCGCCCGGCGGGGCCTACAATGAGCAGTTCTTC. Translation gives CASSYSPGGAYNEQFF.

This clonotype was counted many times. The chain is built from TRBV12-3 or TRBV12-4 and TRBJ2-2, with D hard to call. V was pared by 9 bases and J by 5 bases, with 10 bases between. The CDR3 is made up of 12 amino acids. CDR3 region: CASPLRTGELFF. The CDR3 region has the DNA TGTGCCAGTCCCTTGCGGACCGGGGAGCTGTTTTTT.

This clonotype appeared a few times. The rearrangement joins TRBV5-1 to TRBJ1-1; the match to TRBD1 covers 8 bases. V trimming: 2 bases; J trimming: 7 bases; junction bases outside the gene matches: 4. Germline assignment: CDR1 SGHRS and CDR2 YFSETQ. CDR3 length: 13 residues. CDR3 amino acids: CASSFLGQGEAFF. CDR3 coding DNA: TGCGCCAGCAGCTTCTTAGGACAGGGTGAAGCTTTCTTT.

The chain has TRBV2 and TRBJ2-1; a weak D match, TRBD2 (5 bases). CDR1 is SNHLY, CDR2 FYNNEI, per germline. The CDR3 contains 16 residues. V was shortened by 5 bases and J by 0 bases, with 14 bases between the two germline ends. The CDR3 bases are TGTGCCAGCAGTACTTCTAGCTCTAGCTCCTACAATGAGCAGTTCTTC. Its translation is CASSTSSSSSYNEQFF.

The chain joins TRBV6-1 to TRBJ1-4, with 9 nucleotides matching TRBD1. Losses at the gene ends were 10 bases for V and 5 bases for J; bases not matched to a gene: 14. Germline V gives CDR1 MNHNS, CDR2 SASEGT. The CDR3 is 16 amino acids. The DNA of the CDR3 is TGTGCCACGAATTCGGGACAGGGAGTCTCAAATGAAAAACTGTTTTTT. Translation gives CATNSGQGVSNEKLFF.

This clonotype appeared many times. This chain connects TRBV7-9 to TRBJ1-1; 7 nucleotides match TRBD1. The germline V gene has CDR1 SEHNR and CDR2 FQNEAQ (reference sequence). V lost 4 bases and J lost 4; bases outside the gene matches: 6. The CDR3 has 14 amino acids. CDR3 nucleotides: TGTGCCAGCAGCTCACAGGGGTCCGGCACTGAAGCTTTCTTT. This gives the protein CASSSQGSGTEAFF. Together with reference TRBV7-9 and TRBJ1-1, the CDR3 gives the full variable domain: DTGVSQNPRHKITKRGQNVTFRCDPISEHNRLYWYRQTLGQGPEFLTYFQNEAQLEKSRLLSDRFSAERPKGSFSTLEIQRTEQGDSAMYLCASSSQGSGTEAFFGQGTRLTVV.